This T cell receptor (beta chain) was obtained from a study of cytomegalovirus exposure and HLA in healthy donors. Study conclusions and caveats: Segments of the TCR beta V type were, in most cases, productive about 87% or about 30% of the time in an earlier analysis.

Worth noting for this clone: Antigen: not known.

After removal of 4 bases from V and 7 bases from J, the junction contained 16 bases not matched to a gene. Germline V CDR1 and CDR2: SGHRS, YFSETQ. This CDR3 has 18 amino acids. The study ran its PCR with 60 Vbeta and 13 Jbeta primers. Repertoires were generated with immunoSEQ multiplex PCR, while TCRdb's copy carries only in-frame clones and drops some. This table has 120,000 or so clones, 82% appearing once. The chain joins TRBV5-1 to TRBJ2-1; TRBD2 matches 11 bases. The sequencing input was PBMCs. The receptor's source is a woman aged 18-29 years in good health and CMV-seronegative. The CDR3, as DNA: TGCGCCAGCAGCACACGACTTGGGACCGGGACTAGCGGTAATGAGCAGTTCTTC. This encodes CASSTRLGTGTSGNEQFF.